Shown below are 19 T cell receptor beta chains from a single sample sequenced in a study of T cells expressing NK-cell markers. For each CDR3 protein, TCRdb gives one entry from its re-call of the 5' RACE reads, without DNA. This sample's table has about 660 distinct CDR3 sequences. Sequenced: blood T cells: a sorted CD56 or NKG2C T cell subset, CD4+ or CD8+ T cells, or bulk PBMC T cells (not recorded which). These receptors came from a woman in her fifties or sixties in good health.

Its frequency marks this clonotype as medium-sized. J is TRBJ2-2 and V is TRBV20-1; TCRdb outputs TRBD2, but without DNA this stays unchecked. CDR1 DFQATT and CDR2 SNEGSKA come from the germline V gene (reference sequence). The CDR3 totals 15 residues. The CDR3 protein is CSARDSGLDTGELFF.

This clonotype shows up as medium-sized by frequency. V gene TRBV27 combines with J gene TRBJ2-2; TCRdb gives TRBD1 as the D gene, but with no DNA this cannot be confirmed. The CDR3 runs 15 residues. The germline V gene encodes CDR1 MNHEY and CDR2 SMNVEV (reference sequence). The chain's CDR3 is CASSSGTQTSGELFF.

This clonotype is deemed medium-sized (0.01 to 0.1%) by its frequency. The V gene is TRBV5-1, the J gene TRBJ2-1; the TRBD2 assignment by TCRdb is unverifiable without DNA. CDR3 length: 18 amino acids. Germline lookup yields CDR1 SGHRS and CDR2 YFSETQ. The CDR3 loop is CASSLISPTSGTFNEQFF.

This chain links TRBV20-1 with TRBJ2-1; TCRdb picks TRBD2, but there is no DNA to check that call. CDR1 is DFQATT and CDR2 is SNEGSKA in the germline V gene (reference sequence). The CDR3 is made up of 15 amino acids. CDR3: CSAPIAGSSYNEQFF.

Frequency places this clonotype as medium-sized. This chain's CDR3 is CASSERSGVGNQPQHF. The genes are TRBV6-1 and TRBJ1-5; TCRdb picks TRBD1, but there is no DNA to check that call. This CDR3 comprises 16 residues. The V gene's germline CDR1 is MNHNS and CDR2 SASEGT.

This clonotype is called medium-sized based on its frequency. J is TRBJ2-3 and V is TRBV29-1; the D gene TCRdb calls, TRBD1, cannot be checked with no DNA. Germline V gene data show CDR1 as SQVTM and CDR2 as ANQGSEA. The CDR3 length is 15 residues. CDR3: CSVEAGDRGLDTQYF.

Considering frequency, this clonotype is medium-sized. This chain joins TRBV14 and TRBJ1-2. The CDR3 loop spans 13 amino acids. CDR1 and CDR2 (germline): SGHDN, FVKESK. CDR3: CASSRVLGYGYTF.

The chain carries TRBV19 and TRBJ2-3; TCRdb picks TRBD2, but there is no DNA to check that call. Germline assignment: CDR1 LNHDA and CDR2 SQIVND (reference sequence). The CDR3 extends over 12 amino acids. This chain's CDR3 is CASRLAGETQYF.

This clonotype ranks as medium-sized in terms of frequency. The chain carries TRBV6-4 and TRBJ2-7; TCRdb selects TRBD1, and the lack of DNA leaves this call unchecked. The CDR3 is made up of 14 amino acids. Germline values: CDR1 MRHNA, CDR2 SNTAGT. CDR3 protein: CASSDTVGGNEQYF.

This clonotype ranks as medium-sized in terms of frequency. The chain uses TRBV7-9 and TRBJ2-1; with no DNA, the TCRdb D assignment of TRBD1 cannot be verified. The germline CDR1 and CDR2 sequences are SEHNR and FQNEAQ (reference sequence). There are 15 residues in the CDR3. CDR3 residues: CASSPGRRTYNEQFF.

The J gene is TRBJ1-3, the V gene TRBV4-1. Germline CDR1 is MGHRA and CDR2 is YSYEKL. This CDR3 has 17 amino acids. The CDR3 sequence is CASSEDPRGHSGNTIYF.

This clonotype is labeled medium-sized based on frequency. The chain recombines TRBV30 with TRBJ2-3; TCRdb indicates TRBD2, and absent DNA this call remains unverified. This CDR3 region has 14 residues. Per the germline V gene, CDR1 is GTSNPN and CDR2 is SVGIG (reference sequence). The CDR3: CAWSDGGSTDTQYF.

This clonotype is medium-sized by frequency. CDR3 sequence: CSVPDPDVEKLFF. This sequence joins TRBV29-1 and TRBJ1-4; there is no DNA to check the TCRdb D call of TRBD1. The CDR3 is 13 residues long. Germline-derived CDR1 and CDR2 are SQVTM and ANQGSEA.

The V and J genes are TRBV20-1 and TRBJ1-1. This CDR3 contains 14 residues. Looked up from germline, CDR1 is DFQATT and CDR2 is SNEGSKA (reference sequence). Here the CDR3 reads CSARDLYVNTEAFF.

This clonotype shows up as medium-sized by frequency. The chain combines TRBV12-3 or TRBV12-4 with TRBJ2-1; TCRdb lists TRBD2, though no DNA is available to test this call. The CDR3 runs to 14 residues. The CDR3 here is CASSLLREDNEQFF.

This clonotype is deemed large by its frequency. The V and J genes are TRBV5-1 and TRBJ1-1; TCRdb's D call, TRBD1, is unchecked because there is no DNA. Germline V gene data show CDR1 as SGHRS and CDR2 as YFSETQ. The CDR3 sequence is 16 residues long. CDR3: CASSLGTGGLYTEAFF.

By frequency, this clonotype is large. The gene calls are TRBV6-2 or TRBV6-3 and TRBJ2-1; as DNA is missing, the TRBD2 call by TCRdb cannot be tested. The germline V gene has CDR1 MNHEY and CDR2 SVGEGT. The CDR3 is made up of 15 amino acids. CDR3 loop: CASSYSQAGGNEQFF.

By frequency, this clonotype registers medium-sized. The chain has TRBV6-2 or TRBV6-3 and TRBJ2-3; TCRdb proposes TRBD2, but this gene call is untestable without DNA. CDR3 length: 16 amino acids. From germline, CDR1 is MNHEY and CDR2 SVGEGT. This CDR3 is CASSYTGGTGTDTQYF.

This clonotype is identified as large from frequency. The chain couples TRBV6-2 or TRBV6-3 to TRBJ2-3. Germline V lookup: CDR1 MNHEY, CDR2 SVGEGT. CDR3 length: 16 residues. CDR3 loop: CASSYRDTSSTDTQYF.